Listed below are T cell receptor beta chains from one sample, sequenced in a study of T cell responses to AZD1222 COVID-19 vaccine. Profiling relied on immunoSEQ multiplex PCR, and the TCRdb table lists in-frame clones only, not all of them. This sample has roughly 98,000 clones, with approximately 84% found just once. The sample was peripheral blood, taken 28 days after the second AZD1222 dose. Receptors originate from an adult who received the AZD1222 COVID-19 vaccine. Both conserved end residues are part of each CDR3. The D gene is left open where the match is weak. Only some rows state a clone size, as once, few, many or a class for expanded clones.

V gene	D gene	clone size	J gene	CDR3 DNA	CDR3 protein
TRBV27	TRBD2	NA	TRBJ2-7	TGTGCCAGCAGTCCCGACCCTAGCGGGATAAACGAGCAGTACTTC	CASSPDPSGINEQYF
TRBV11-2	NA	few	TRBJ2-7	TGTGCCAGCAGTCCGGGACTGCCTTCCGAGCAGTACTTC	CASSPGLPSEQYF
TRBV29-1	TRBD1	NA	TRBJ1-1	TGCAGCGTTGGCCCACGACAGGGGGCGACTGAAGCTTTCTTT	CSVGPRQGATEAFF
TRBV6-5	NA	NA	TRBJ2-1	TGTGCCAGCCTTCGCTCCTGGGGAACGGATGAGCAGTTCTTC	CASLRSWGTDEQFF
TRBV3-1/TRBV3-2	NA	NA	TRBJ1-6	TGTGCCAGCAGCCATCGTACCGACGGGGGTTCACCCCTCCACTTT	CASSHRTDGGSPLHF
TRBV7-9	NA	NA	TRBJ1-1	TGTGCCAGCAGCTTAGAAGGTCAGAACACTGAAGCTTTCTTT	CASSLEGQNTEAFF
TRBV29-1	NA	few	TRBJ1-2	TGCAGCGCAAGCCAGGGCCCTAACTATGGCTACACCTTC	CSASQGPNYGYTF
TRBV7-9	TRBD2	NA	TRBJ2-1	TGTGCCAGCAGCCCTCGGGGGGGTGCCGAGCAGTTCTTC	CASSPRGGAEQFF
TRBV5-1	TRBD2	NA	TRBJ2-1	TGCGCCAGCAGCTTGGGACTAGCGGCCAATGAGCAGTTCTTC	CASSLGLAANEQFF
TRBV7-2	TRBD2	NA	TRBJ2-5	TGTGCCAGCAGCTTGAGCGGGAGGGCCACCCAGTACTTC	CASSLSGRATQYF
TRBV3-1/TRBV3-2	NA	few	TRBJ1-1	TGTGCCAGCAGCCAGCCCACACTCGTCGGGGGGCCAGAGGGGGCTTTCTTT	CASSQPTLVGGPEGAFF
TRBV5-8	NA	once	TRBJ2-3	TGTGCCAGCAGACACCGACTAGGCCCGTACACAGATACGCAGTATTTT	CASRHRLGPYTDTQYF
TRBV7-9	NA	NA	TRBJ2-3	TGTGCCAGCAGCTTAGACAGTTACACAGATACGCAGTATTTT	CASSLDSYTDTQYF
TRBV19	NA	NA	TRBJ2-4	TGTGCCAGTAGTGGGGGACTTGGGGGTACGCAGGTGAGAGCCAAAAACATTCAGTACTTC	CASSGGLGGTQVRAKNIQYF
TRBV10-3	NA	NA	TRBJ1-5	TGTGCCATCAGTGACAGTCGGTTCCAGCAGCCCCAGCATTTT	CAISDSRFQQPQHF
TRBV15	NA	NA	TRBJ1-2	TGTGCCACCAGCAGAGATCGGGTCCGGACTAACTATGGCTACACCTTC	CATSRDRVRTNYGYTF